This TCR beta chain was retrieved from a study of shared clonotypes between healthy human individuals. Study-wide results and caveats: For naive CD4 cells, roughly 5% of clonotypes were shared across a few donors. Memory subsets generally showed lower estimated richness than naive subsets. Tissue TCR repertoires likely differ from these blood-only repertoires.

With regard to this clone: What it binds is unknown.

Libraries were prepared by immunoSEQ multiplex PCR; TCRdb keeps only in-frame clonotypes and omits some of them. This sample has around 1.1 million clones, with about 72% found just once. The V and J ends lost 3 bases and 7 bases respectively, with 15 bases between them. From germline, CDR1 is LNHDA and CDR2 SQIVND (reference sequence). This CDR3 is 14 amino acids long. The sample was memory CD4+ T cells from PBMCs. Subset denoted: CD45RA-negative fraction. The V gene is TRBV19, the J gene TRBJ1-1; D uncertain. This TCR derives from a young man in good health. Some clones in this sample may be carry-over from other donors' samples. Here the CDR3 reads CASSIGPHGIEAFF. Written as DNA, the CDR3 is TGTGCCAGTAGTATCGGGCCACACGGCATTGAAGCTTTCTTT.